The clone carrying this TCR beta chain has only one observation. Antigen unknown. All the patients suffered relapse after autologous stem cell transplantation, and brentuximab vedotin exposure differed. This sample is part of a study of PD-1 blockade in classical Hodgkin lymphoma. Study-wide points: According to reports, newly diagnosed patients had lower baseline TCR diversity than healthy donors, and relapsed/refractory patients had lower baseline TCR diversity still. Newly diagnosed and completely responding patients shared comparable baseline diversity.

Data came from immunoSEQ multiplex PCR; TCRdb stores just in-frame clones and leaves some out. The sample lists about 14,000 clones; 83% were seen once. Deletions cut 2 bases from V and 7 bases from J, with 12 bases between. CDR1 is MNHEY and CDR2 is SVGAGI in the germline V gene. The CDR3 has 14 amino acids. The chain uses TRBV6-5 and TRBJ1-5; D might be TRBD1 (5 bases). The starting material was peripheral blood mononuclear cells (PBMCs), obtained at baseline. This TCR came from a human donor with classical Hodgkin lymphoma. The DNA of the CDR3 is TGTGCCAGCAGTTACCGACAGAATTTACAGCCCCAGCATTTT. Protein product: CASSYRQNLQPQHF.